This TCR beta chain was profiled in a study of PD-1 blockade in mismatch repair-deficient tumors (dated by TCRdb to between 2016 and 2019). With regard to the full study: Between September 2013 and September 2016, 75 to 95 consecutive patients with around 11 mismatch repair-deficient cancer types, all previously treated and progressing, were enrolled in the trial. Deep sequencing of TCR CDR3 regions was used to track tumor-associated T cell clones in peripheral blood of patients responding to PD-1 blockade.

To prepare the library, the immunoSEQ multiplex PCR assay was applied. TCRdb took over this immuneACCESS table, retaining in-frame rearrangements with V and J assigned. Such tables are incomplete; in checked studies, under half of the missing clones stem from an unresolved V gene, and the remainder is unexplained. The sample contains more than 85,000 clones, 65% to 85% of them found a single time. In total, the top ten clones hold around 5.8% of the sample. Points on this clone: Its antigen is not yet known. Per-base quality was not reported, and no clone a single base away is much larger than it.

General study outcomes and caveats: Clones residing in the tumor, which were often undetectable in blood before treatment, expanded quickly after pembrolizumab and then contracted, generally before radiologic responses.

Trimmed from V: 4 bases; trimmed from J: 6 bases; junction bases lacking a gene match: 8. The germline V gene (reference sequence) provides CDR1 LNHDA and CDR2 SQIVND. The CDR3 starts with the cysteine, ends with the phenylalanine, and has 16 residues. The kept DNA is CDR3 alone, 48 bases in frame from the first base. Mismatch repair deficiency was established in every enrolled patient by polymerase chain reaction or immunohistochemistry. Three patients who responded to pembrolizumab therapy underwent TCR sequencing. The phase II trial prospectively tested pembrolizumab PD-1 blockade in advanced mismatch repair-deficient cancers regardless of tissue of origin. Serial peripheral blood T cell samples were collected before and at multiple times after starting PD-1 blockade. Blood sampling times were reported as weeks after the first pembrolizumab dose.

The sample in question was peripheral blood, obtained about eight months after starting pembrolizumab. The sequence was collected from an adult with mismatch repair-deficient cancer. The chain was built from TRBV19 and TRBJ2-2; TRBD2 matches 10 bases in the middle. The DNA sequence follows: TGTGCCAGTAGTACATTCATAGCGGGAGGCTCCGGGGAGCTGTTTTTT. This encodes CASSTFIAGGSGELFF.